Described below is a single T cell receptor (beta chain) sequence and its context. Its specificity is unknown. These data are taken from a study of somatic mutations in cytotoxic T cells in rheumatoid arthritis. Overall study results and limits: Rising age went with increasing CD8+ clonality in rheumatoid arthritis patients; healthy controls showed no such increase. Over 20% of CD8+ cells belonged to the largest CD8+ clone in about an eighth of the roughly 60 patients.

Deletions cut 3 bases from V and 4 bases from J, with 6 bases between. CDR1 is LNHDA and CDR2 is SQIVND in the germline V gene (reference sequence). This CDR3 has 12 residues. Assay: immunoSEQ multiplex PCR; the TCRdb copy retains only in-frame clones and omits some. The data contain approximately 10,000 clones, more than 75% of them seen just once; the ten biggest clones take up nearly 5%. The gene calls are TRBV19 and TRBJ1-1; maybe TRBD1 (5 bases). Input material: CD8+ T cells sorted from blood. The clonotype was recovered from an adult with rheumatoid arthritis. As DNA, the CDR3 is TGTGCCAGTAGTATTGGGACCACTGAAGCTTTCTTT. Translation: CASSIGTTEAFF.